This TCR beta chain was recorded in a study of T cells in Graves' hyperthyroidism and ophthalmopathy. Study results and limitations: Model output signaled ophthalmopathy a median 6.5 months ahead of onset.

This clonotype was picked up many times. The antigen is not known. From RNA transcripts, TCR beta CDR3 regions were amplified. First-round RT-PCR with HTBI primers amplified the TCR CDR3 region. TCRdb analysed the multiplex PCR reads with MiXCR anew, one entry per CDR3 protein. Altogether about 180,000 distinct CDR3 sequences are present, about a sixth being singletons, with the ten largest covering roughly 30%. Recently diagnosed hyperthyroidism of less than 2 months' duration affected patients aged 18 to 65. Fresh 10 ml peripheral blood yielded PBMCs. CDR1 DFQATT and CDR2 SNEGSKA come from the germline V gene (reference sequence). The CDR3 length is 12 residues. V lost 1 base, J lost 1 base, and 2 bases lay in between.

The sample consisted of blood. The source is a woman between 50 and 59 years old with Graves' hyperthyroidism. This chain joins TRBV20-1 and TRBJ2-4, with D unresolved. DNA of the CDR3: TGCAGTGCTAGAGTGGCCAAAAACATTCAGTACTTC. This translates into CSARVAKNIQYF.